The clone carrying this T cell receptor (beta chain) was picked up many times. Its matching antigen is unknown. These data come from a study of T-cell reconstitution after alpha-beta-depleted transplantation in children. A library of TCRbeta sequences, prepared with unique molecular identifiers, was generated. TCRdb itself ran the PCR reads through MiXCR, one entry per CDR3 protein. The table has hundreds of thousands of distinct CDR3 sequences, approximately 13% seen once. Germline V CDR1 and CDR2: MNHEY, SVGEGT. The CDR3 runs 13 residues. V gave up 5 bases and J gave up 3 bases, with 11 bases separating them. Study results and limitations: From surviving recipient T cells and thymic progenitors came the high day-60 TCRbeta diversity observed in some patients.

The origin of this receptor is a male patient aged 5 to 17 who had a stem cell transplant for acute myeloid leukemia, so the T cells may come from the graft donor. The specimen comprised PBMCs, mostly from graft donor cells, sampled 360 days after TCRalphabeta/CD19-depleted stem cell transplant. This sequence joins TRBV6-2 or TRBV6-3 and TRBJ2-7; no firm D call. The CDR3 sequence is CASSPTPFYEQYF. DNA for the CDR3: TGTGCCAGCAGTCCCACCCCCTTCTACGAGCAGTACTTC.